In this sample, the clone carrying this TCR beta chain turned up a few times. A UMI-containing oligonucleotide was joined by 3' ligation to the TCR cDNA template. The SP2 primer and nested alpha and beta constant region primers amplified ligated cDNA in four rounds. One entry per CDR3 protein, called by TCRdb with MiXCR from the 5' RACE reads. This sample has more than 45,000 distinct CDR3 sequences; approximately 4.8% occur once, and the top ten carry roughly 0.8%. The entry originates in a study of naive and memory T cell subsets. This TCR was recovered from a female donor in good health.

The CDR3: CASGDPETQYF. The CDR3 DNA follows: TGTGCCAGCGGCGATCCAGAGACCCAGTACTTC. This sequence joins TRBV28 and TRBJ2-5, with D hard to call. The CDR3 loop spans 11 amino acids. The germline V and J ends were trimmed by 8 bases and 4 bases, with 8 bases remaining between them. CDR1 and CDR2 from the germline V gene are MDHEN and SYDVKM. Filled out from reference TRBV28 and TRBJ2-5, the complete variable domain reads DVKVTQSSRYLVKRTGEKVFLECVQDMDHENMFWYRQDPGLGLRLIYFSYDVKMKEKGDIPEGYSVSREKKERFSLILESASTNQTSMYLCASGDPETQYFGPGTRLLVL.